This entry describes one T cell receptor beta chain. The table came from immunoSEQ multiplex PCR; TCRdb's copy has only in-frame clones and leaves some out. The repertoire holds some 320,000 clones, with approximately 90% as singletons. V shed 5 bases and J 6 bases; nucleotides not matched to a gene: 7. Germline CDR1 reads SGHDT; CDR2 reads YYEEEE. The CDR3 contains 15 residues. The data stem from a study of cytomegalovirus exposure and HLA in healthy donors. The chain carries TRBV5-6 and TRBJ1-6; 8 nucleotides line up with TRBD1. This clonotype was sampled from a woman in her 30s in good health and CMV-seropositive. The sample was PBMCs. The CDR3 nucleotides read TGTGCCAGCAGTCAGGGGACAGGTTCTAATTCACCCCTCCACTTT. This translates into CASSQGTGSNSPLHF.